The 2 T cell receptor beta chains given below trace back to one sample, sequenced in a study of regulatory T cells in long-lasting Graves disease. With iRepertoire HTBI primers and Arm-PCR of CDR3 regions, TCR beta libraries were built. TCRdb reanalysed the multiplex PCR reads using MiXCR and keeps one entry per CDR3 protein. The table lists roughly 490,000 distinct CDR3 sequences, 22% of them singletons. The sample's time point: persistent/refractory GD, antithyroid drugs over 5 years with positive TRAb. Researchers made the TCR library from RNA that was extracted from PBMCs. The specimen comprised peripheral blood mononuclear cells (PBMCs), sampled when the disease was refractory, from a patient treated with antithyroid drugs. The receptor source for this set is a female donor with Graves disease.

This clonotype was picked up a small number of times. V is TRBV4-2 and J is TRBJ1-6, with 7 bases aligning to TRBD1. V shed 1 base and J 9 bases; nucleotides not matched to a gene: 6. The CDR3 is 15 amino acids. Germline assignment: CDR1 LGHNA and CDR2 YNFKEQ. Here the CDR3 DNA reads TGTGCCAGCAGCCAAGGAGACAGGGAGAGTTCACCCCTCCACTTT. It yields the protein CASSQGDRESSPLHF.

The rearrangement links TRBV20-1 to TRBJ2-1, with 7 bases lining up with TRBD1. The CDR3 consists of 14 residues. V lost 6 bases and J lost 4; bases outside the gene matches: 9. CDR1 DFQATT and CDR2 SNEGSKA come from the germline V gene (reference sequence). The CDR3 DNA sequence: TGCAGTGCCAAGGGGGCAGTAATGTACAATGAGCAGTTCTTC. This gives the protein CSAKGAVMYNEQFF.